A selection of T cell receptor beta chains follows, all from one sample in a study of cytotoxic CD8 clonotypes in ibrutinib-treated CLL. Only in-frame clones appear in the TCRdb table, and some are missing; sequencing was by immunoSEQ multiplex PCR. The sample consists of approximately 67,000 clones, around 82% of them appearing once. Specimen: PBMCs, collected at disease progression, from a patient treated with ibrutinib. These receptors were collected from a human donor with chronic lymphocytic leukemia. Both conserved end residues are part of each CDR3. D genes are given only for firm matches. Expanded clones are given a class, and other clones once, few, many or no size at all.

j_call,clone_size,v_call,d_call,cdr3_nt,cdr3_aa
TRBJ2-6,-,TRBV21-1,-,TGTGCCAGCAGCAAAGATCCGGAAGAGAACAGGGTATCGTCTGGGGCCAACGTCCTGACTTTC,CASSKDPEENRVSSGANVLTF
TRBJ1-4,-,TRBV27,-,TGTGCCAGCAGTTTTCCAGGGGCTGGGGAAAAACTGTTTTTT,CASSFPGAGEKLFF
TRBJ1-6,-,TRBV28,-,TGTGCCAGCATCGCCCAACCCAATTCACCCCTCCACTTT,CASIAQPNSPLHF
TRBJ2-6,-,TRBV4-1,-,TGCGCCAGTTCAGCCCACTCTGGGGCCAACGTCCTGACTTTC,CASSAHSGANVLTF
TRBJ1-6,few,TRBV2,-,TGTGCCAGCAGTGAGCAGGGTATGGGGAATTCACCCCTCCACTTT,CASSEQGMGNSPLHF
TRBJ1-2,few,TRBV6-1,-,TGTGCCAGCAGTGAACTGGACAGCAGAAGCTATGGCTACACCTTC,CASSELDSRSYGYTF
TRBJ2-7,-,TRBV30,-,TGTGCCTGTAGGACGGGATTAAACTACGAGCAGTACTTC,CACRTGLNYEQYF
TRBJ1-2,few,TRBV5-8,-,TGTGCCAGCAGCTTGGTCTCGGGCTATGGCTACACCTTC,CASSLVSGYGYTF
TRBJ1-1,-,TRBV9,-,TGTGCCAGCAGCGCGGGGTACACTGAAGCTTTCTTT,CASSAGYTEAFF
TRBJ2-7,-,TRBV6-1,-,TGTGCCAGCAGGGAGGGTGTGGCAGGGACCTACGAGCAGTACTTC,CASREGVAGTYEQYF
TRBJ1-1,-,TRBV7-9,-,TGTGCCAGCAGCCTTGCAGCTCTTACTGAAGCTTTCTTT,CASSLAALTEAFF
TRBJ2-7,-,TRBV28,-,TGTGCCAGCAGTTTGGGACGGTGGAATCGGTACTTC,CASSLGRWNRYF
TRBJ2-1,-,TRBV13,-,TGTGCCAGCAGTTCGCGATACAATGAGCAGTTCTTC,CASSSRYNEQFF
TRBJ1-2,few,TRBV30,TRBD1,TGTGCCTGGAGTTCGAATACAGGGGGTGGCTACACCTTC,CAWSSNTGGGYTF
TRBJ2-4,-,TRBV5-6,-,TGTGCCAGCAGCCCGTCGCAGGCCCTAGCCAAAAACATTCAGTACTTC,CASSPSQALAKNIQYF
TRBJ1-5,few,TRBV30,-,TGTGCCTGGAGTGTGGGGCAGCTCAATCAGCCCCAGCATTTT,CAWSVGQLNQPQHF
TRBJ2-3,-,TRBV6-4,-,TGTGCCAGCAGTGACAGGGGAGGCACAGATACGCAGTATTTT,CASSDRGGTDTQYF
TRBJ1-1,-,TRBV27,TRBD1,TGTGCCAGCAGTTTATCGGGAACAGGGGCCTGGGCGGGGGACACTGAAGCTTTCTTT,CASSLSGTGAWAGDTEAFF
TRBJ1-3,-,TRBV27,-,TGTGCCAGCAGTGAAAGGGGTTCTGGAAACACCATATATTTT,CASSERGSGNTIYF
TRBJ1-3,-,TRBV19,-,TGTGCCAGTAGTCGTATGCGGGTCGGTGCGGGACCTGGAAACACCATATATTTT,CASSRMRVGAGPGNTIYF
TRBJ2-3,-,TRBV19,TRBD2,TGTGCCAGTAGTGTACGACTAGCGGGAGCTTCGGATACGCAGTATTTT,CASSVRLAGASDTQYF
TRBJ1-2,-,TRBV5-6,TRBD1,TGTGCCAGCAGCCCCAGGGGGGCTAACTATGGCTACACCTTC,CASSPRGANYGYTF
TRBJ2-4,-,TRBV10-3,-,TGTGCCATCAGTGGAGGAACAGTAGCCAAAAACATTCAGTACTTC,CAISGGTVAKNIQYF
TRBJ1-5,-,TRBV18,TRBD1,TGTGCCAGCTCAGGGACAGCAGATAGCAATCAGCCCCAGCATTTT,CASSGTADSNQPQHF
TRBJ1-2,-,TRBV5-6,-,TGTGCCAGCAGCTTGTACAAAAACTATGGCTACACCTTC,CASSLYKNYGYTF
TRBJ2-7,-,TRBV11-2,-,TGTGCCAGCAGCACTAGGACGGATTCCTACGAGCAGTACTTC,CASSTRTDSYEQYF
TRBJ1-1,-,TRBV6-6,-,TGTGCCAGCAGTGCGCTGGGACTGGCGAACACTGAAGCTTTCTTT,CASSALGLANTEAFF
TRBJ2-1,-,TRBV5-1,-,TGCGCCAGCAGCTTAAAGGAGGCCTACAATGAGCAGTTCTTC,CASSLKEAYNEQFF
TRBJ1-2,-,TRBV4-2,-,TGTGCCAGCAGCCAAGGACACTATGGCTACACCTTC,CASSQGHYGYTF
TRBJ2-7,-,TRBV25-1,TRBD1,TGTGCCAGCAGCCACACCGGGACAGGGGCCGGGGCGCAGTACTTC,CASSHTGTGAGAQYF
TRBJ1-2,-,TRBV2,-,TGTGCCAGCAGACCTTCAGGGTATGGCTACACCTTC,CASRPSGYGYTF
TRBJ2-1,-,TRBV5-1,-,TGCGCCAGCAGCTACCCGACTGGAGGAGAGCAGTTCTTC,CASSYPTGGEQFF
TRBJ1-2,-,TRBV28,-,TGTGCCAGCAGTTTGCTTGGCGGCTATGGCTACACCTTC,CASSLLGGYGYTF
TRBJ1-1,-,TRBV28,-,TGTGCCAGCAGTCCACGACAGACGAACACTGAAGCTTTCTTT,CASSPRQTNTEAFF
TRBJ2-2,-,TRBV28,-,TGTGCCAGCAGTGGGATAGGGAGGGGGCCGGTCACCGGGGAGCTGTTTTTT,CASSGIGRGPVTGELFF
TRBJ2-3,-,TRBV4-2,TRBD2,TGTGCCAGCAGCCGGCGACTAGCGGGAGCAGATACGCAGTATTTT,CASSRRLAGADTQYF
TRBJ1-1,once,TRBV20-1,-,TGCAGTGCCCCGGTGGGAACTGAAGCTTTCTTT,CSAPVGTEAFF
TRBJ2-1,once,TRBV10-1,-,TGCGCCAGCAGTGCTGGTAGCAGATACAATGAGCAGTTCTTC,CASSAGSRYNEQFF
TRBJ1-5,-,TRBV7-9,-,TGTGCCAGCAGCTTCTTAAACAATCAGCCCCAGCATTTT,CASSFLNNQPQHF
TRBJ1-1,-,TRBV19,-,TGTGCCAGCTCATTGGGGGGCTTTGAAGCTTTCTTT,CASSLGGFEAFF
TRBJ2-4,-,TRBV2,-,TGTGCCAGCAGTGGCAGGGGACCCAAAAACATTCAGTACTTC,CASSGRGPKNIQYF
TRBJ1-5,-,TRBV6-5,TRBD1,TGTGCCAGCAGTTGGGGACAGGGGGATCAGCCCCAGCATTTT,CASSWGQGDQPQHF
TRBJ1-2,once,TRBV5-4,-,TGTGCCAGCAGCTTGGCCCGAGACAGCTATGGCTACACCTTC,CASSLARDSYGYTF
TRBJ1-5,-,TRBV2,TRBD1,TGTGCCAGCAGACTGGACAGGCCTTTGCCCCAGCATTTT,CASRLDRPLPQHF